This T cell receptor (beta chain) was sequenced in a study of blood T cells in healthy people across ages. Study as a whole: About one barcoded beta molecule was captured per two T cells (by template switching).

This CDR3 has 15 amino acids. Between the trimmed V and J ends, which lost 0 bases and 5 bases, there was a span of 12 bases. Alongside a J-beta primer mix, a sample-barcoded 5' primer served in a second PCR lasting 7 to 11 cycles. Each cDNA molecule, via a template-switch adaptor with 12 random nucleotides, was tagged. TCRdb ran MiXCR on the 5' RACE reads and lists one entry per CDR3 protein. The table lists some 1.1 million distinct CDR3 sequences, around two fifths of them singletons. Donors were systemically healthy Caucasian individuals from Russia aged about 6 to 95 years. With each sample, at least 5 micrograms of total RNA were extracted.

Source material: blood. The source is a man in his late teens or twenties in good health. The chain has TRBV12-3 or TRBV12-4 and TRBJ2-3, with D possibly being TRBD2 (7 bases). CDR3 nucleotide sequence: TGTGCCAGCAGTTTAGCGGGGGGGCCAAAAGATACGCAGTATTTT. The encoded protein is CASSLAGGPKDTQYF.